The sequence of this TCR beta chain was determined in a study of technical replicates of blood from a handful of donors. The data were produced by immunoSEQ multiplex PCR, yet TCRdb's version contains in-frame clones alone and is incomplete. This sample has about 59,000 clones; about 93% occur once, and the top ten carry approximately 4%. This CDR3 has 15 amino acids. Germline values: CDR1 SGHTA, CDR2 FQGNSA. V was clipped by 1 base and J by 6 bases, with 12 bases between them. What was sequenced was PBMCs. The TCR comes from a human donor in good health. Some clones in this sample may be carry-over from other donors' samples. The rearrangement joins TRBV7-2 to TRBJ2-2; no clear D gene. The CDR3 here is CASSLEEVVAGELFF. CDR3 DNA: TGTGCCAGCAGCTTAGAAGAGGTGGTGGCCGGGGAGCTGTTTTTT. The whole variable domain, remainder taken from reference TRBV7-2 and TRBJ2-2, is GAGVSQSPSNKVTEKGKDVELRCDPISGHTALYWYRQSLGQGLEFLIYFQGNSAPDKSGLPSDRFSAERTGGSVSTLTIQRTQQEDSAVYLCASSLEEVVAGELFFGEGSRLTVL.